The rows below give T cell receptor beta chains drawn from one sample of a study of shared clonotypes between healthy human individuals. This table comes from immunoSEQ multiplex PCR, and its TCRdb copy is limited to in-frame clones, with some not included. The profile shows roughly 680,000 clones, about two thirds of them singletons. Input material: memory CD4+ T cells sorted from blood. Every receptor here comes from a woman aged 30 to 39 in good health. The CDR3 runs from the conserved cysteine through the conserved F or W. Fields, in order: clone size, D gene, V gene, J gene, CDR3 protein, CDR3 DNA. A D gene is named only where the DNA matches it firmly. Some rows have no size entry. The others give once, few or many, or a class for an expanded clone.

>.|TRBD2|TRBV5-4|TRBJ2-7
CASRPGGTSGIYAYEQYF
TGTGCCAGCAGACCCGGAGGGACTAGCGGGATTTATGCCTACGAGCAGTACTTC
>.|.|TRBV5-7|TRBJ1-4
CASSLRQGSEKLFF
TGTGCCAGCAGTTTGAGGCAGGGGAGTGAAAAACTGTTTTTT
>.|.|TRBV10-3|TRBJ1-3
CAISGEGSGNTIYF
TGTGCCATCAGTGGAGAGGGTTCTGGAAACACCATATATTTT
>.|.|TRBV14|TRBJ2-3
CASSQVAGPLNTQYF
TGTGCCAGCAGCCAAGTGGCTGGCCCGCTTAATACGCAGTATTTT
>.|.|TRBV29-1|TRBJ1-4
CSVRQPAVEKLFF
TGCAGCGTTCGACAGCCCGCGGTAGAAAAACTGTTTTTT
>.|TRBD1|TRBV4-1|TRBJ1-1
CASRDRALNTEAFF
TGCGCCTCCCGGGACAGGGCATTGAACACTGAAGCTTTCTTT
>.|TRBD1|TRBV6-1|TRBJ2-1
CASSEHSGGASNEQFF
TGTGCCAGCAGTGAACACTCAGGGGGCGCATCCAATGAGCAGTTCTTC
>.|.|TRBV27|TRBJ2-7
CASSLSPPGENEQYF
TGTGCCAGCAGTTTATCGCCCCCCGGGGAAAACGAGCAGTACTTC
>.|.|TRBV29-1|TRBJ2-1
CSVESTAYNEQFF
TGCAGCGTTGAATCGACAGCTTACAATGAGCAGTTCTTC
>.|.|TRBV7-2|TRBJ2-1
CASQLGLSSYNEQFF
TGTGCCAGCCAACTAGGTTTGAGCTCCTACAATGAGCAGTTCTTC
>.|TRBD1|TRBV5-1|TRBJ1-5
CASSLGGGLGNQPQHF
TGCGCCAGCAGCTTGGGAGGGGGCTTGGGCAATCAGCCCCAGCATTTT
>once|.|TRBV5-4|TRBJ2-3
CASSFGTASTDTQYF
TGTGCCAGCAGCTTTGGGACTGCTAGCACAGATACGCAGTATTTT
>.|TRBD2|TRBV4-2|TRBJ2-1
CASSQGMGGLESTEQFF
TGTGCCAGCAGCCAAGGGATGGGGGGACTAGAAAGTACCGAGCAGTTCTTC
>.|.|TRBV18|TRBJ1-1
CASSPGAAETEAFF
TGTGCCAGCTCACCAGGCGCAGCAGAAACTGAAGCTTTCTTT
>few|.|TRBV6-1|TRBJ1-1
CASSEKGTLGAFF
TGTGCCAGCAGTGAAAAAGGGACCCTTGGAGCTTTCTTT
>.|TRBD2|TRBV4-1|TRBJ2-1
CASSSQTTSGSYNEQFF
TGCGCCAGCAGCTCACAAACGACTAGCGGGAGCTACAATGAGCAGTTCTTC
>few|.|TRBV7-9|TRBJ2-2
CASSLDGPNTGELFF
TGTGCCAGCAGCTTAGATGGGCCGAACACCGGGGAGCTGTTTTTT
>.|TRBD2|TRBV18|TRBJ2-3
CASSPRPSGGSTDTQYF
TGTGCCAGCTCACCACGGCCCAGCGGGGGGAGCACAGATACGCAGTATTTT
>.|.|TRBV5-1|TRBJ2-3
CASRETGTDTDTQYF
TGCGCCAGCAGGGAAACCGGGACGGACACAGATACGCAGTATTTT
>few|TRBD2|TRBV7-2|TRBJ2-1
CASSLGASGYNEQFF
TGTGCCAGCAGCTTAGGGGCTAGCGGTTACAATGAGCAGTTCTTC
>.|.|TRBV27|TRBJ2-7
CASSQALRGWDRYF
TGTGCCAGCAGTCAAGCCCTCAGGGGCTGGGATAGGTACTTC
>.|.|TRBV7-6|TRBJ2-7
CASSSLARRYEQYF
TGTGCCAGCAGCTCACTCGCTAGGCGCTACGAGCAGTACTTC
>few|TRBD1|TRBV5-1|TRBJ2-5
CASSLGTRTGAETQYF
TGCGCCAGCAGCTTGGGAACCCGGACAGGCGCAGAGACCCAGTACTTC
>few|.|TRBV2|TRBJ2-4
CASSDVGRTKNIQYF
TGTGCCAGCAGTGATGTTGGGAGGACCAAAAACATTCAGTACTTC
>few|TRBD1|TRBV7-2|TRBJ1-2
CASSRKTGVNYGYTF
TGTGCCAGCAGCCGCAAGACAGGGGTCAACTATGGCTACACCTTC
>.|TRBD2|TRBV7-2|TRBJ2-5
CASSPKTSVQETQYF
TGTGCCAGCAGCCCGAAAACTAGCGTCCAAGAGACCCAGTACTTC
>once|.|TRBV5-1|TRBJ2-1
CASSLAGGELVDEQFF
TGCGCCAGCAGCTTGGCAGGGGGGGAGCTTGTGGATGAGCAGTTCTTC
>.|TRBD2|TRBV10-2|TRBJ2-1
CASSGTSGRGNEQFF
TGCGCCAGCAGTGGGACTAGCGGGAGGGGTAATGAGCAGTTCTTC
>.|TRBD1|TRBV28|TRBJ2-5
CASSQDRGPETQYF
TGTGCCAGCAGCCAGGACAGGGGTCCGGAGACCCAGTACTTC
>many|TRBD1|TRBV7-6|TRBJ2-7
CASSPTGQDYEQYF
TGTGCCAGCAGCCCTACGGGACAGGACTACGAGCAGTACTTC
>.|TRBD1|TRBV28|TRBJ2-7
CASSLEGETGEYF
TGTGCCAGCAGTTTAGAGGGGGAGACAGGGGAGTACTTC
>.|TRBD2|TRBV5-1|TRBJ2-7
CASSPGGYEQYF
TGCGCCAGCAGCCCGGGAGGCTACGAGCAGTACTTC
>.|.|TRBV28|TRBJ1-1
CASRGSWNTEAFF
TGTGCCAGCAGAGGATCTTGGAACACTGAAGCTTTCTTT
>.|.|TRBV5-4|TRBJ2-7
CASSPTGQAYEQYF
TGTGCCAGCAGCCCGACGGGACAAGCCTACGAGCAGTACTTC
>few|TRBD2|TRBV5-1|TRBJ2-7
CASTRDYNYEQYF
TGCGCCAGCACTCGGGACTACAACTACGAGCAGTACTTC
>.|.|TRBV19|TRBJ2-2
CASSIMSDANTGELFF
TGTGCCAGTAGTATAATGAGCGATGCGAACACCGGGGAGCTGTTTTTT
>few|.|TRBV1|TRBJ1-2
CTSSHKTGNGYTF
TGCACCAGCAGCCACAAAACAGGGAATGGCTACACCTTC